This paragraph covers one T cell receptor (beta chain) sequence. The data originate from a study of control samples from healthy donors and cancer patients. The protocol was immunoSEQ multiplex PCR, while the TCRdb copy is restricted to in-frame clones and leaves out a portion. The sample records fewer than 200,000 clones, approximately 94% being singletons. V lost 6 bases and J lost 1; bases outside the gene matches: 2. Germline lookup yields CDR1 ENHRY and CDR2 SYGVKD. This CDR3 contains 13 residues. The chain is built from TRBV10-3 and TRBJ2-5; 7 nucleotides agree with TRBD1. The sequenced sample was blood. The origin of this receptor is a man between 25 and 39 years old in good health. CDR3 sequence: CAISTGVQETQYF. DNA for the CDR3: TGTGCCATCAGCACAGGGGTCCAAGAGACCCAGTACTTC.